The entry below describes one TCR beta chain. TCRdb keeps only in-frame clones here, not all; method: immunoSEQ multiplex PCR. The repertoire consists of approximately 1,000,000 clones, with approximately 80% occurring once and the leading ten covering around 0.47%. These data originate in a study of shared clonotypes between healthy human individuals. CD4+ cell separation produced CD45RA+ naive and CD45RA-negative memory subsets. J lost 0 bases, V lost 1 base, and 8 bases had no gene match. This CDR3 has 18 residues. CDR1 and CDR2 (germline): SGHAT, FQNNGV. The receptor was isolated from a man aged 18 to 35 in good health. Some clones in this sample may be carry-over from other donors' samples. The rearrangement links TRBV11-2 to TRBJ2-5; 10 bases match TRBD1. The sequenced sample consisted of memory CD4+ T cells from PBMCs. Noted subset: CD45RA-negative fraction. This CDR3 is CASSLARPGQGYQETQYF. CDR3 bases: TGTGCCAGCAGCTTAGCCCGCCCGGGACAGGGGTACCAAGAGACCCAGTACTTC.